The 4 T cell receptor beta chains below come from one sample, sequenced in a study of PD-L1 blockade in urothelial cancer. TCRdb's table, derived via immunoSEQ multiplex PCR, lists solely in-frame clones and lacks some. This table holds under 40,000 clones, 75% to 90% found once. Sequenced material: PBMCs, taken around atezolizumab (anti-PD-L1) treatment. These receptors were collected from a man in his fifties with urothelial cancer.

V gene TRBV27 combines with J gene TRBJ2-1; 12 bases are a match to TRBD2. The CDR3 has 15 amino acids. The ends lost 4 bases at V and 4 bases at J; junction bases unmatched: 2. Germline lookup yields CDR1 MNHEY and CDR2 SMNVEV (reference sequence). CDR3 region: CASSSGTSGYNEQFF. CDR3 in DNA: TGTGCCAGCAGTTCCGGGACTAGCGGGTACAATGAGCAGTTCTTC.

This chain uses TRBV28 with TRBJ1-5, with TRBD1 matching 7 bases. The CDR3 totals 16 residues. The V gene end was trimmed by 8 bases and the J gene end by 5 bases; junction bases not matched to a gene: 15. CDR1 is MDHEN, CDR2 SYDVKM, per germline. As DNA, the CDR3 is TGTGCCAGCCTCCTAGCGACAGGGTTGGGGCATCAGCCCCAGCATTTT. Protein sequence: CASLLATGLGHQPQHF. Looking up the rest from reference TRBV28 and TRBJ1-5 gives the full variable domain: DVKVTQSSRYLVKRTGEKVFLECVQDMDHENMFWYRQDPGLGLRLIYFSYDVKMKEKGDIPEGYSVSREKKERFSLILESASTNQTSMYLCASLLATGLGHQPQHFGDGTRLSIL.

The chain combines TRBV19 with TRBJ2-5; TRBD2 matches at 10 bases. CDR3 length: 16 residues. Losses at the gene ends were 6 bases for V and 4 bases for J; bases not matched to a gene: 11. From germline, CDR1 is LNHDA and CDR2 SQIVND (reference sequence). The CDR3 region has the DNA TGTGCCAGTAGCATTGAACGAGCGGGGGGGAGAGAGACCCAGTACTTC. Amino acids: CASSIERAGGRETQYF.

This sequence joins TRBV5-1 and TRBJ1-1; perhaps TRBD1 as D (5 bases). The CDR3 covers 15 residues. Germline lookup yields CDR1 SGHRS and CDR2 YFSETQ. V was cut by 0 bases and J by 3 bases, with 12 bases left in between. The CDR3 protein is CASSLGRGRDTEAFF. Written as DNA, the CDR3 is TGCGCCAGCAGCTTGGGACGGGGGAGGGACACTGAAGCTTTCTTT. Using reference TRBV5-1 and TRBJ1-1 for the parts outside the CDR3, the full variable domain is KAGVTQTPRYLIKTRGQQVTLSCSPISGHRSVSWYQQTPGQGLQFLFEYFSETQRNKGNFPGRFSGRQFSNSRSEMNVSTLELGDSALYLCASSLGRGRDTEAFFGQGTRLTVV.